This T cell receptor (beta chain) was recorded in a study of vaccination and CD4 T cells after COVID-19. The wider study: Overlapping spike pools from SARS-CoV-2 and HCoV-NL63, HCoV-OC43 and HCoV-229E served as culture stimuli. Points from the study as a whole: The study found median SARS-CoV-2-reactive clonotypes rising from roughly 21 to 40, not significantly.

Described treatment: roughly ten-day PBMC culture with coronavirus spike peptide pools or control peptides (ViraFEST assay). Fresh IL-2 medium replaced half the culture medium on days 3 and 7. As to this clonotype: Its specificity is unknown.

This CDR3 has 14 amino acids. V gave up 0 bases and J gave up 12 bases; unmatched junction bases: 9. In germline, CDR1 is DFQATT, CDR2 SNEGSKA (reference sequence). Cultured CD4+ T cell DNA underwent sequencing with the Oncomine TCR Beta short-read assay. Using the QIAamp micro DNA kit, genomic DNA was extracted from the CD4+ T cells that had been cultured. One entry per CDR3 protein, called by TCRdb with MiXCR from the PCR reads. The sample carries roughly 14,000 distinct CDR3 sequences, under 60% recorded once. The TCR comes from a human donor who had recovered from COVID-19. The chain recombines TRBV20-1 with TRBJ2-1, with 9 bases that match TRBD2. The specimen was CD4+ T cells from blood, cultured in vitro, collected before SARS-CoV-2 vaccination. The CDR3 DNA sequence: TGCAGTGCTAGAGAAGGAGGAGCGGGAGGTGTGCAGTTCTTC. Residues: CSAREGGAGGVQFF.